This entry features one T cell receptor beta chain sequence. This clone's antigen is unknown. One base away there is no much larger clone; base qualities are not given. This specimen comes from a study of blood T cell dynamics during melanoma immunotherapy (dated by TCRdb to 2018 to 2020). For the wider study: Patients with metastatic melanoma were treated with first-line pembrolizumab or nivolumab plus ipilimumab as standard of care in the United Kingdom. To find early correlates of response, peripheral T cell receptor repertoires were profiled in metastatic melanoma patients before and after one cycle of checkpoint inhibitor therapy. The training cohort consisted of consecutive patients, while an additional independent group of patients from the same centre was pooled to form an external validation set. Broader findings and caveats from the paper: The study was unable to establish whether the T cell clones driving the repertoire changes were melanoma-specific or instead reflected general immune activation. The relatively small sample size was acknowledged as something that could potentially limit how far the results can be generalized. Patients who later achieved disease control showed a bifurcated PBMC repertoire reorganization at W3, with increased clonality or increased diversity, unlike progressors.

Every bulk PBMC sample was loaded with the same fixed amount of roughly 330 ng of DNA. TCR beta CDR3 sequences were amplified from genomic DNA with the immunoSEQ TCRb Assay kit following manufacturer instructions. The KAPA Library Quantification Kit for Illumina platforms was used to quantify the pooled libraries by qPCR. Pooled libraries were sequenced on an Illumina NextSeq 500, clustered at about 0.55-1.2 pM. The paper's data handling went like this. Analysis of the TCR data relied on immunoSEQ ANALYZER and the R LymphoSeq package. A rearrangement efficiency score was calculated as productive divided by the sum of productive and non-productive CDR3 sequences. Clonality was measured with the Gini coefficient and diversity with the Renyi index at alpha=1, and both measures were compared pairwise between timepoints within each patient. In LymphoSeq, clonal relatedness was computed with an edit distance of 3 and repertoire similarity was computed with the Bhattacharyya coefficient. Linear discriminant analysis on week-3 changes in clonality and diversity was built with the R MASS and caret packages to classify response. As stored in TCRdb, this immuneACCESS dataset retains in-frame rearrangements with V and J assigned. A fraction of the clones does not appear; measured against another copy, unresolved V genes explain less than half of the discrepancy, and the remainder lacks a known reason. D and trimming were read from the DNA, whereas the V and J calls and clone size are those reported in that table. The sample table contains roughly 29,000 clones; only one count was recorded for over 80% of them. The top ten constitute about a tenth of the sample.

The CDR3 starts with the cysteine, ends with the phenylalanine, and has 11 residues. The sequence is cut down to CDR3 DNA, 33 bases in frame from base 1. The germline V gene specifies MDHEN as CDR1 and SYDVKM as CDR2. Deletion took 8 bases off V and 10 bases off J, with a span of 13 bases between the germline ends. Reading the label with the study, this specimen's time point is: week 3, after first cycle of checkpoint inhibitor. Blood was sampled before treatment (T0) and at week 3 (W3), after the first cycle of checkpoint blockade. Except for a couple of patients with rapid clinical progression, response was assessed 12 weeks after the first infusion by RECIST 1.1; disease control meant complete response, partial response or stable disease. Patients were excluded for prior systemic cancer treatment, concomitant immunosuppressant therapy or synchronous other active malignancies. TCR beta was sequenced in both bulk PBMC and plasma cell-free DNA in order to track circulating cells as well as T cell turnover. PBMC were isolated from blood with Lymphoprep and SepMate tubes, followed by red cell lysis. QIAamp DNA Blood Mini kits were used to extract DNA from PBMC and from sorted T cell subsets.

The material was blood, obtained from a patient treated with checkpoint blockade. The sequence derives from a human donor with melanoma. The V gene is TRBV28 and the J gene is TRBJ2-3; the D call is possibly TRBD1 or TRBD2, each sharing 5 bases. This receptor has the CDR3 CASQRGTAQYF. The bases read TGTGCCAGCCAACGTGGGACGGCGCAGTATTTT.